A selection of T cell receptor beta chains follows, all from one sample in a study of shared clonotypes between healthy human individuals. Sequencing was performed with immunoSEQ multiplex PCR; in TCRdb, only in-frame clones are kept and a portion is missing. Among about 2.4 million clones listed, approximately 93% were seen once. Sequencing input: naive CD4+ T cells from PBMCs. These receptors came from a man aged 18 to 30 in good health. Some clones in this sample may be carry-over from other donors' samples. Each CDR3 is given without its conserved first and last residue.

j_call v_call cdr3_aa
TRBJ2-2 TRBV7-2 ASSRGAPRRTGELF
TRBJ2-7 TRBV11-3 ASSHGLSSYEQY
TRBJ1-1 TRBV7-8 ASSWSSNTEAF
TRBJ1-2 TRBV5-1 ASSLLAGLYGYT
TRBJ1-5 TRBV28 ASSSGVSVGNQPQH
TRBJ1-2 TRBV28 ASKGDPIYGYT
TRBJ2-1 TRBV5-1 ASSFTDSSYNEQF
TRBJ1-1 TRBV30 AWRLTGDTEAF
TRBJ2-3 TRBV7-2 ASRARIVSTDTQY
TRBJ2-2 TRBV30 AWSVSGLAGGSTGELF
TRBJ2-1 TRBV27 ASSLRSGWDNEQF
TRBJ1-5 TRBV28 ASSYPGVGQPQH
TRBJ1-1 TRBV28 ASSLAGSETEAF
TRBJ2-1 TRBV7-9 ASSLEVQRNSQF
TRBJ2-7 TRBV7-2 ASRKAGTGGEQY
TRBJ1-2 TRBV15 ATSEGVPYGYT
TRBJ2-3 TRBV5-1 ASSLARTSGEITDTQY
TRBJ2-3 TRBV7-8 ASSWPGLNTDTQY
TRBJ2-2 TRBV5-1 ASSSHGGAEGGELF
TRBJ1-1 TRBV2 ASSVQGADTEAF
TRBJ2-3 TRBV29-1 SVAGLATDTQY
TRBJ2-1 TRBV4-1 ASSQESGFSYNEQF
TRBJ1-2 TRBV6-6 ATQGGDRNT
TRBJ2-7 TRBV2 ASKPRDRVGEQY
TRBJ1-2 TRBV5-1 ASSVGRGNGYT
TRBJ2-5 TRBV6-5 ASTPGGQGRETQY
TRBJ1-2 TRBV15 ATSRQGNYGYT
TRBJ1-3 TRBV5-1 ASSFAGETGNTIY
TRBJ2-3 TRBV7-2 ASSSSRNTQY
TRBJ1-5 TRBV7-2 ASSLVGTGGRGNQPQH
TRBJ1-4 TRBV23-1 ASSQSGDRGTTNEKLF
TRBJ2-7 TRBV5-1 ASSLDPSSSYEQY
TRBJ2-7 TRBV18 ASSPPPSSYEQY
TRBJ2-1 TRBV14 ASSQRRGQVYNEQF
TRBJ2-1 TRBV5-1 ASVGTSGSSYNEQF
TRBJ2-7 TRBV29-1 SGANGAGYEQY
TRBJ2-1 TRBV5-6 ASSSPGQGKRF
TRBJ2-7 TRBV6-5 ASSYSTEQY
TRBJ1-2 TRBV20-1 SAEARGYT
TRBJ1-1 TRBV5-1 ASSLGLKNTEAF
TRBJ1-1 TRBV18 ASSLGPLNTEAF
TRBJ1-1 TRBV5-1 ASSLAAGVTEAF
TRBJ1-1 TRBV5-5 ASSVGQANTEAF
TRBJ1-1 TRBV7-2 ASSLAARYTEAF
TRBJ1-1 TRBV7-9 ASSFLGVNTEAF
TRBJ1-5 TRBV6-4 ASSDSPGVQPQH
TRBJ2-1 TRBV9 ASSVVGTSGSRGEQF
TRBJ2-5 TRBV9 ASSDPGGVAETQY
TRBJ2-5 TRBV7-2 ASSLVGGQETQY
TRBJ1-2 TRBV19 ASSTQDGIYGYT
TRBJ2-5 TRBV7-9 ASSLVSGGPQETQY
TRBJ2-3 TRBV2 ASSDRGRADTQY
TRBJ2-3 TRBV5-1 ASSLNSGGLAVSSTDTQY
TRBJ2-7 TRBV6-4 ASSDGGSLYEQY